The 19 T cell receptor beta chains listed next were all sequenced from one sample in a study of blood T cell repertoires in COVID-19 (dated by TCRdb to 2020 to 2022). Library creation used the immunoSEQ multiplex PCR assay. Not all clones reach the TCRdb copy of this immuneACCESS table, which keeps in-frame sequences only. Checked studies attribute under half of the gap to unresolved V genes and leave the rest unexplained. Present in this sample are approximately 140,000 clones, 70% to 90% of which were seen just once. The top ten hold approximately 8% of the sample. The sample consisted of peripheral blood. These receptors all stem from a woman aged 55-70 years with COVID-19, enrolled during active disease.

The chain carries TRBV7-9 and TRBJ1-6; D not certain. The germline V gene has CDR1 SEHNR and CDR2 FQNEAQ (reference sequence). The CDR3 is 16 residues long. Trimming cost V 1 base and J 5 bases, with 12 bases left between them. The CDR3 loop is CASSLESGINNSPLHF. The CDR3 nucleotides read TGTGCCAGCAGCTTAGAATCCGGGATAAATAATTCACCCCTCCACTTT.

V usage is TRBV9 and J usage is TRBJ1-2; the D gene is possibly TRBD1 (5 bases). V lost 0 bases and J 2 bases, leaving 14 bases between the germline ends. The CDR3 is 16 amino acids. Germline V gene data show CDR1 as SGDLS and CDR2 as YYNGEE. The CDR3 region is CASSVEINRPNYGYTF. The CDR3 bases are TGTGCCAGCAGCGTAGAAATTAACAGGCCCAACTATGGCTACACCTTC.

The chain is built from TRBV6-2 or TRBV6-3 and TRBJ1-4; 8 bases align to TRBD1. Germline V gene data show CDR1 as MNHEY and CDR2 as SVGEGT. V shed 6 bases, J shed 6 bases, and the junction held 6 bases outside the gene matches. The CDR3 consists of 14 residues. In nucleotides, the CDR3 is TGTGCCAGCAGCCCGGACAGGGCGGATGAAAAACTGTTTTTT. Its translation: CASSPDRADEKLFF.

The V and J genes are TRBV21-1 and TRBJ2-7; the table's TRBD1 call for D was not verified on the DNA. TRBV21-1 is marked as a pseudogene. There are 13 residues in the CDR3. CDR3 nucleotide sequence: TGTGCCAGCAGCAAGAAGATATCAGACGAGCAGTACTTC. Amino acid sequence: CASSKKISDEQYF.

This chain connects TRBV5-1 to TRBJ2-6, with D unclear. V dropped 0 bases and J dropped 0 bases, with 13 bases sitting between them. The CDR3 is 18 residues long. Germline-derived CDR1 and CDR2 are SGHRS and YFSETQ. The CDR3 sequence is CASSLAVAVISGANVLTF. CDR3 in DNA: TGCGCCAGCAGCTTGGCTGTGGCAGTAATCTCTGGGGCCAACGTCCTGACTTTC.

The chain is built from TRBV3-1 (or the pseudogene TRBV3-2) and TRBJ2-5, with TRBD2 matching over 12 bases. CDR1 is LGHDT and CDR2 is YNNKEL in the germline V gene (reference sequence). The CDR3 runs to 16 residues. Trimming removed 0 bases from V and 5 bases from J; junction bases left unmatched: 4. CDR3 in amino acids: CASSQDPSGGAETQYF. CDR3 coding DNA: TGTGCCAGCAGCCAAGATCCTAGCGGGGGGGCCGAGACCCAGTACTTC.

The chain is built from TRBV11-3 and TRBJ2-1; D not certain. This CDR3 contains 15 residues. Deletions cut 5 bases from V and 4 bases from J, with 15 bases between. Germline CDR1 reads SGHNT; CDR2 reads YENEEA. The CDR3 loop is CASSPRVTTYNEQFF. The CDR3 region has the DNA TGTGCCAGCAGCCCCCGAGTGACAACTTACAATGAGCAGTTCTTC. Full variable domain (outside the CDR3, taken from reference TRBV11-3 and TRBJ2-1): EAGVVQSPRYKIIEKKQPVAFWCNPISGHNTLYWYLQNLGQGPELLIRYENEEAVDDSQLPKDRFSAERLKGVDSTLKIQPAELGDSAVYLCASSPRVTTYNEQFFGPGTRLTVL.

V gene TRBV18 combines with J gene TRBJ2-2, with D tentatively TRBD2 (6 bases). The CDR3 covers 16 residues. Germline CDR1 reads KGHSH; CDR2 reads LQKENI. V was cut by 0 bases and J by 0 bases, with 8 bases left in between. The CDR3 region has the DNA TGTGCCAGCTCACCACCGGGCGGGGCGAACACCGGGGAGCTGTTTTTT. It yields the protein CASSPPGGANTGELFF. Supplemented by reference TRBV18 and TRBJ2-2, the full variable domain reads NAGVMQNPRHLVRRRGQEARLRCSPMKGHSHVYWYRQLPEEGLKFMVYLQKENIIDESGMPKERFSAEFPKEGPSILRIQQVVRGDSAAYFCASSPPGGANTGELFFGEGSRLTVL.

This clone was seen only once. The chain uses TRBV6-6 and TRBJ2-7; 10 bases are a match to TRBD2. Germline V gives CDR1 MNHNY, CDR2 SVGAGI (reference sequence). This CDR3 is 15 amino acids long. Unmatched junction bases numbered 9, after V lost 7 bases and J lost 3 bases. CDR3 region: CASNLAGGHRYEQYF. In nucleotides, the CDR3 is TGTGCCAGCAATTTAGCGGGGGGCCACCGCTACGAGCAGTACTTC.

The chain has TRBV11-3 and TRBJ2-1; 7 positions match TRBD2. The V gene's germline CDR1 is SGHNT and CDR2 YENEEA. The CDR3 consists of 17 residues. J gave up 4 bases and V 0 bases, and 9 bases lay outside the gene matches. CDR3 sequence reads: CASSLDPPWGGYNEQFF. The DNA for the CDR3 is TGTGCCAGCAGCTTAGATCCCCCCTGGGGGGGGTACAATGAGCAGTTCTTC.

V is TRBV2 and J is TRBJ1-1; D is perhaps TRBD1 (5 bases). Per germline, CDR1 SNHLY and CDR2 FYNNEI. V was pared by 2 bases and J by 3 bases, with 7 bases between. The CDR3 sequence is 13 residues long. This CDR3 is CASSETGHTEAFF. The DNA of the CDR3 is TGTGCCAGCAGTGAAACAGGCCACACTGAAGCTTTCTTT.

The count of this clone is one. The CDR3, as DNA: TGCAGCGTCGAAAGACAGGGGAACACTGAAGCTTTCTTT. The encoded protein is CSVERQGNTEAFF. This chain connects TRBV29-1 to TRBJ1-1, with 7 bases matching TRBD1. Per the germline V gene, CDR1 is SQVTM and CDR2 is ANQGSEA. V trimming: 6 bases; J trimming: 1 base; junction bases outside the gene matches: 5. The CDR3 contains 13 residues.

This chain uses TRBV30 with TRBJ2-7; D is possibly TRBD1 (6 bases). Germline lookup yields CDR1 GTSNPN and CDR2 SVGIG (reference sequence). Trimming shortened V by 4 bases and J by 4 bases, and 17 bases separated the two germline ends. This CDR3 has 14 residues. This chain's CDR3 is CAWTITVGAYEQYF. The CDR3 DNA reads TGTGCCTGGACTATTACGGTGGGGGCATACGAGCAGTACTTC. Filled out from reference TRBV30 and TRBJ2-7, the complete variable domain reads SQTIHQWPATLVQPVGSPLSLECTVEGTSNPNLYWYRQAAGRGLQLLFYSVGIGQISSEVPQNLSASRPQDRQFILSSKKLLLSDSGFYLCAWTITVGAYEQYFGPGTRLTVT.

With respect to this clone: One end of the junction fails to match germline, which may point to a read error. The V call is TRBV7-7, the J call TRBJ2-5; TRBD2 matches 8 bases. Per the germline V gene, CDR1 is SSHAT and CDR2 is FNYEAQ (reference sequence). This CDR3 is 15 amino acids long. The DNA for the CDR3 is TGTGCTAGCAGCTTGGACGGGGGGGACCAAGAGACCCAGTACTTC. This encodes CASSLDGGDQETQYF.

The chain has TRBV2 and TRBJ2-5; 12 bases agree with TRBD2. V lost 7 bases, J lost 4 bases, and 4 bases stayed unmatched. This CDR3 region has 14 residues. Germline V gives CDR1 SNHLY, CDR2 FYNNEI. Written as DNA, the CDR3 is TGTGCCAGCAAGACTAGCGGGGGACGAGAGACCCAGTACTTC. Translating gives CASKTSGGRETQYF.

The V gene is TRBV7-6, the J gene TRBJ2-3; 10 bases match TRBD2. With V trimmed by 3 bases and J by 4 bases, 7 bases remained unmatched. CDR3 length: 16 residues. Germline assignment: CDR1 SGHVS and CDR2 FNYEAQ. CDR3 nucleotide sequence: TGTGCCAGCAGCTTTCGGGCTAGCGGGGGTCCAGATACGCAGTATTTT. Protein sequence: CASSFRASGGPDTQYF.

V gene TRBV5-6 combines with J gene TRBJ1-1; TRBD1 aligns across 10 bases. Germline V gives CDR1 SGHDT, CDR2 YYEEEE. V was pared by 5 bases and J by 0 bases, with 10 bases of the junction left unmatched. The CDR3 extends over 17 amino acids. The chain's CDR3 is CASRGTGAEFLNTEAFF. For the CDR3, the DNA is TGTGCCAGCAGAGGGACAGGGGCTGAATTTTTGAACACTGAAGCTTTCTTT.

This clone has more than one count but fewer than ten. The rearrangement uses TRBV11-2 and TRBJ1-6, with 10 bases that match TRBD1. Germline lookup yields CDR1 SGHAT and CDR2 FQNNGV. The V segment lost 3 bases and the J segment 7 bases; nucleotides outside the gene matches: 3. The CDR3 covers 15 residues. CDR3 loop: CASSFRDRGNSPLHF. The CDR3 region has the DNA TGTGCCAGCAGCTTCCGGGACAGGGGCAATTCACCCCTCCACTTT.

The J gene is TRBJ1-2, the V gene TRBV29-1; D gene unclear. The CDR3 is 13 residues long. Trimming shortened V by 2 bases and J by 7 bases, and 14 bases separated the two germline ends. Germline V CDR1 and CDR2: SQVTM, ANQGSEA. The CDR3 loop reads CSVESVRVGGYTF. CDR3 coding DNA: TGCAGCGTTGAAAGCGTCCGGGTAGGTGGCTACACCTTC.